The entry below gives a single T cell receptor (beta chain) sequence along with its context. This sample is drawn from a study of T cell responses to AZD1222 COVID-19 vaccine. The assay was immunoSEQ multiplex PCR, and TCRdb's table has in-frame clones only and misses some. The sample consists of some 150,000 clones, about nine tenths of them appearing once. The germline gives CDR1 SGHVS, CDR2 FQNEAQ. Trimming took 3 bases from V and 5 from J; bases not matched to a gene: 9. The CDR3 runs to 16 residues. The material sequenced was peripheral blood, taken on day 0 of AZD1222 vaccination. The chain has TRBV7-8 and TRBJ2-5; 10 nucleotides align to TRBD2. The clonotype comes from an adult in good health. CDR3 in amino acids: CASSFAIAGGYETQYF. The CDR3 coding sequence is TGTGCCAGCAGCTTCGCAATAGCGGGAGGTTACGAGACCCAGTACTTC.